This T cell receptor (beta chain) was sequenced in a study of T-cell reconstitution after alpha-beta-depleted transplantation in children. Preparation of the TCRbeta library used unique molecular identifiers. MiXCR was run by TCRdb on the PCR reads, yielding one entry per CDR3 protein. The repertoire has hundreds of thousands of distinct CDR3 sequences, over 15% of them found once; the top ten carry approximately 1%. Many counts were recorded for this clonotype. This CDR3 spans 14 amino acids. With V trimmed by 5 bases and J by 3 bases, 3 bases remained unmatched. Germline CDR1 reads DFQATT; CDR2 reads SNEGSKA (reference sequence).

This TCR came from a human donor who donated a stem cell graft to a child with acute myeloid leukemia. This sequence joins TRBV20-1 and TRBJ2-6, with TRBD1 matching over 8 bases. This sample comprised PBMCs from the stem cell graft donor, obtained from the stem cell graft. The CDR3 sequence is CSARTGGGANVLTF. Written as DNA, the CDR3 is TGCAGTGCTCGAACAGGGGGTGGGGCCAACGTCCTGACTTTC.